This TCR beta chain was identified during a study of cytomegalovirus exposure and HLA in healthy donors. General study findings and limits: After further analysis at a later stage, 16,951 TCR beta sequences were associated with HLA alleles at 0.05 false discovery rate.

V dropped 0 bases and J dropped 4 bases, with 11 bases sitting between them. The CDR3 is 14 amino acids. Germline V gene sequence: CDR1 SQVTM, CDR2 ANQGSEA. Vbeta (60) and Jbeta (13) primers were used in the PCR. Libraries were prepared by immunoSEQ multiplex PCR; TCRdb keeps only in-frame clonotypes and omits some of them. The table for this sample gives about 200,000 clones. About this clone: Antigen unknown.

Sequenced: PBMCs. The chain recombines TRBV29-1 with TRBJ2-3, with D possibly being TRBD1 (5 bases). The clonotype comes from a young man in good health and CMV-seronegative. The CDR3 DNA is TGCAGCGTTGAAGAGTCAGGGCATCCAGATACGCAGTATTTT. Translation gives CSVEESGHPDTQYF.